These 17 T cell receptor beta chains originate from one sample sequenced in a study of T cells in Graves' hyperthyroidism and ophthalmopathy. TCR beta CDR3 sequences were amplified from RNA transcripts. RT-PCR in the first round (using the HTBI primer set) targeted the TCR CDR3. Via MiXCR, TCRdb re-called the multiplex PCR reads, giving one row per CDR3 protein. The data hold approximately 600,000 distinct CDR3 sequences, with around 20% observed a single time. Sequencing input: blood. The receptors stem from a man aged 30 to 45 with Graves' ophthalmopathy.

The table lists this clonotype with a few counts. A much larger clonotype is one base distant, so this may be a read error. J is TRBJ1-1 and V is TRBV2; maybe TRBD1 (5 bases). V lost 8 bases and J lost 4, with 20 bases in between. Looked up from germline, CDR1 is SNHLY and CDR2 is FYNNEI. The CDR3 loop spans 15 amino acids. Written as DNA, the CDR3 is TGTGCCAGCCAGAGCACGGGGCCTTTGAGCACTGAAGCTTTCTTT. Amino acids: CASQSTGPLSTEAFF.

A few counts support this clonotype. This chain connects TRBV20-1 to TRBJ2-5, with D tentatively TRBD2 (5 bases). This CDR3 has 18 amino acids. Between the trimmed V and J ends, which lost 1 base and 2 bases, there was a span of 23 bases. CDR1 is DFQATT, CDR2 SNEGSKA, per germline (reference sequence). The DNA of the CDR3 is TGCAGTGCTAGAGCCGCTAGCAACTTCCCATTGTCACAAGAGACCCAGTACTTC. This sequence encodes CSARAASNFPLSQETQYF.

This clonotype was counted many times. This sequence joins TRBV5-1 and TRBJ2-2, with 7 bases identical to TRBD1. CDR1 is SGHRS and CDR2 is YFSETQ in the germline V gene. V was pared by 3 bases and J by 1 base, with 6 bases of the junction left unmatched. The CDR3 has 16 amino acids. The CDR3 reads CASSSWGQRNTGELFF. Written as DNA, the CDR3 is TGCGCCAGCAGCTCGTGGGGACAGAGGAACACCGGGGAGCTGTTTTTT.

The table lists this clonotype with a few counts. This chain connects TRBV9 to TRBJ2-3, with 10 positions matching TRBD2. The CDR3 has 16 residues. The junction had 3 bases not matched to a gene; V was cut back by 0 bases and J by 2 bases. Germline V gene sequence: CDR1 SGDLS, CDR2 YYNGEE. The CDR3: CASSVGLAGDTDTQYF. The CDR3 region has the DNA TGTGCCAGCAGCGTAGGACTAGCGGGCGACACAGATACGCAGTATTTT. Based on the CDR3 plus reference TRBV9 and TRBJ2-3, the full variable domain is DSGVTQTPKHLITATGQRVTLRCSPRSGDLSVYWYQQSLDQGLQFLIQYYNGEERAKGNILERFSAQQFPDLHSELNLSSLELGDSALYFCASSVGLAGDTDTQYFGPGTRLTVL.

This clonotype was observed at least ten times. The V gene is TRBV20-1, the J gene TRBJ2-7; 10 nucleotides agree with TRBD2. CDR3 length equals 15 residues. Germline CDR1 DFQATT, CDR2 SNEGSKA (reference sequence). Trimming at V came to 0 bases and at J to 5 bases, leaving 7 bases not matched to a gene. CDR3 DNA: TGCAGTGCTAGAGAACCGGGACTAGCGTTCCACGAGCAGTACTTC. It specifies CSAREPGLAFHEQYF.

This clonotype has more than one count but fewer than ten. The chain links TRBV28 to TRBJ1-2; TRBD1 agrees at 7 bases. Germline assignment: CDR1 MDHEN and CDR2 SYDVKM. CDR3 length: 13 residues. V shed 5 bases and J 8 bases; nucleotides not matched to a gene: 8. In nucleotides, the CDR3 is TGTGCCAGCAGTGGACAGGAAAGTTACGGCTACACCTTC. It yields the protein CASSGQESYGYTF.

This chain connects TRBV6-5 to TRBJ1-2; possibly TRBD1 for D (5 bases). Between the trimmed V and J ends, which lost 0 bases and 6 bases, there was a span of 5 bases. Germline CDR1 reads MNHEY; CDR2 reads SVGAGI. The CDR3 runs 12 residues. The CDR3 loop is CASSYSGDGYTF. The CDR3 DNA reads as TGTGCCAGCAGTTACTCGGGGGATGGCTACACCTTC.

This clonotype has more than one count but fewer than ten. A junction end diverges from the germline sequence, so it may reflect a read error. V usage is TRBV11-2 and J usage is TRBJ2-1; D may be TRBD2 (6 bases). The length of the CDR3 is 16 residues. The germline V gene encodes CDR1 SGHAT and CDR2 FQNNGV. CDR3 residues: CASSQVAESSYNEQFF. For the CDR3, the DNA is TGCGCCAGCAGCCAAGTAGCGGAAAGCTCCTACAATGAGCAGTTCTTC.

This clonotype was seen only a few times. Because the CDR3's place on the DNA is in doubt, the DNA is left out and the CDR3 is given as listed by TCRdb. V is TRBV27 and J is TRBJ2-7; whether TRBD1, the table's D call, matches the DNA was not checked. Inclusive of both ends, the CDR3 amounts to 15 amino acids. Germline loops: CDR1 MNHEY, CDR2 SMNVEV (reference sequence). CDR3 loop: CASSSSQGLRYEQYF.

This clonotype was seen at least ten times. Here the CDR3 reads CASSSPGTGVTEAFF. CDR3 sequence (DNA): TGTGCCAGCAGCTCCCCCGGGACAGGGGTAACTGAAGCTTTCTTT. The V gene is TRBV11-2, the J gene TRBJ1-1; 10 nucleotides match TRBD1. Germline V CDR1 and CDR2: SGHAT, FQNNGV. The CDR3 consists of 15 residues. With 4 bases clipped from V and 5 bases from J, the junction kept 7 bases outside the gene matches.

The rearrangement joins TRBV28 to TRBJ1-4; TRBD1 agrees at 7 bases. The germline CDR1 and CDR2 sequences are MDHEN and SYDVKM. This CDR3 is built from 14 residues. After removal of 6 bases from V and 7 bases from J, the junction contained 8 bases not matched to a gene. CDR3 region: CASSPGGNSEKLFF. The CDR3 coding sequence is TGTGCCAGCAGCCCAGGGGGAAACTCTGAAAAACTGTTTTTT.

This clonotype has a handful of counts. The V gene is TRBV20-1, the J gene TRBJ2-7, with D unclear. CDR1 is DFQATT, CDR2 SNEGSKA, per germline (reference sequence). This CDR3 spans 12 amino acids. V lost 6 bases to trimming and J lost 3 bases, with 12 bases between them. The CDR3 DNA reads TGCAGTGCCCCGAAAGACCTCTACGAGCAGTACTTC. Translated, it gives CSAPKDLYEQYF.

V usage is TRBV10-3 and J usage is TRBJ1-5, with D maybe TRBD1 (5 bases). CDR1 is ENHRY, CDR2 SYGVKD, per germline. Trimming shortened V by 3 bases and J by 6 bases, and 9 bases separated the two germline ends. This CDR3 has 13 amino acids. The CDR3 protein is CAISESRGQPQHF. As DNA, the CDR3 is TGTGCCATCAGTGAAAGTAGGGGTCAGCCCCAGCATTTT.

This clonotype was seen at least ten times. V and J are TRBV28 and TRBJ1-2; D is possibly TRBD1 (6 bases). The CDR3 extends over 15 amino acids. Germline V CDR1 and CDR2: MDHEN, SYDVKM. The germline V and J ends were trimmed by 7 bases and 5 bases, with 20 bases remaining between them. The CDR3 DNA reads TGTGCCAGCACCACTGGCGGGGGGCGATATTATGGCTACACCTTC. This codes for CASTTGGGRYYGYTF.

The rearrangement links TRBV12-3 or TRBV12-4 to TRBJ1-2, with a tentative D call TRBD1 (5 bases). The CDR3 has 14 residues. Deletions cut 5 bases from V and 0 bases from J, with 10 bases between. DNA for the CDR3: TGTGCCAGCAGTCTGGGGACTTCTAACTATGGCTACACCTTC. Residues: CASSLGTSNYGYTF.

Notes on this clonotype: Just one base apart from a much larger clone, this may be a read error. The CDR3 loop is CSASTSGSTDTQYF. The CDR3 DNA sequence: TGCAGTGCTAGCACTAGCGGGAGCACAGATACGCAGTATTTT. The chain joins TRBV20-1 to TRBJ2-3, with TRBD2 matching over 9 bases. This CDR3 has 14 amino acids. Unmatched junction bases numbered 1, after V lost 3 bases and J lost 0 bases. Germline CDR1 and CDR2: DFQATT and SNEGSKA (reference sequence).

This chain links TRBV14 with TRBJ1-4; D is uncertain. Trimming removed 0 bases from V and 0 bases from J, with 11 bases in between. The germline V gene encodes CDR1 SGHDN and CDR2 FVKESK. CDR3 length equals 17 residues. This CDR3 reads CASSQDPPGATNEKLFF. The CDR3 coding sequence is TGTGCCAGCAGCCAAGATCCCCCGGGCGCAACTAATGAAAAACTGTTTTTT.